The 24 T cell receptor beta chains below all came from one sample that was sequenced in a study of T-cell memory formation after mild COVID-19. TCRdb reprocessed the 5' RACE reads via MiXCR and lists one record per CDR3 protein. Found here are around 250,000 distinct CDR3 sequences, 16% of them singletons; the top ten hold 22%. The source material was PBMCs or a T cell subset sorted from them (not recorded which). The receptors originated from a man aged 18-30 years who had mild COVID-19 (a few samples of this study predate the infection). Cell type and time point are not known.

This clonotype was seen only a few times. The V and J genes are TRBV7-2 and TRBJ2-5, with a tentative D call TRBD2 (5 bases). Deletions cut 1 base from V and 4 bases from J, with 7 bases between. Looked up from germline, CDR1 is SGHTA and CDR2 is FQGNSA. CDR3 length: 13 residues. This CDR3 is CASSLVRGETQYF. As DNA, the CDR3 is TGTGCCAGCAGCTTAGTTCGGGGAGAGACCCAGTACTTC. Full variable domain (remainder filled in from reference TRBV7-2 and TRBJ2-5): GAGVSQSPSNKVTEKGKDVELRCDPISGHTALYWYRQSLGQGLEFLIYFQGNSAPDKSGLPSDRFSAERTGGSVSTLTIQRTQQEDSAVYLCASSLVRGETQYFGPGTRLLVL.

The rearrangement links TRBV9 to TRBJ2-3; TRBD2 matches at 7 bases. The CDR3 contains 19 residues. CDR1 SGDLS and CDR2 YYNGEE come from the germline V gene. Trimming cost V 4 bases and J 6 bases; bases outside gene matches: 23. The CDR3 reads CASSQTYVAGPGSVDTQYF. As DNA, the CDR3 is TGTGCCAGCAGCCAAACATACGTAGCGGGCCCGGGCTCGGTGGATACGCAGTATTTT.

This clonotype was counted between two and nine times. CDR3 in DNA: TGTGCCAGCAGTTTAGAGGGACCCGGTCCGGGGCTGTTTTTT. This sequence encodes CASSLEGPGPGLFF. The chain joins TRBV27 to TRBJ1-4; weak D call: TRBD1 (5 bases). This CDR3 is 14 amino acids long. Germline loops: CDR1 MNHEY, CDR2 SMNVEV (reference sequence). The V gene lost 2 bases and the J gene lost 14 bases, with 18 bases spanning the gap.

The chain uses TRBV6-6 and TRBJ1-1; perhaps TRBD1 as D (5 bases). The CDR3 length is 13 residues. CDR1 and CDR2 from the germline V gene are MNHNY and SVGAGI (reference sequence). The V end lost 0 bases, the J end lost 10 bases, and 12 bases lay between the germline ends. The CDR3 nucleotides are TGTGCCAGCAGTTACTCCCCAGGGTATCCAGCTTTCTTT. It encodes CASSYSPGYPAFF.

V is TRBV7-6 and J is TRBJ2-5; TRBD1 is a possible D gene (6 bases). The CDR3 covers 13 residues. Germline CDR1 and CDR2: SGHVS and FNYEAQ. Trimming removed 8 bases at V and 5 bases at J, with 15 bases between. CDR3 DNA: TGTGCCAGCGGCTACAGGGTCGGGGAGACCCAGTACTTC. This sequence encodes CASGYRVGETQYF.

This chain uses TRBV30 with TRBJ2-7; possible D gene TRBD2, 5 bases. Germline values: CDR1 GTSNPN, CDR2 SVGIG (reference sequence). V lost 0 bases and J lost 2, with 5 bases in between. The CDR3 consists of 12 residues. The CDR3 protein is CAWSVGAYEQYF. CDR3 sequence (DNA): TGTGCCTGGAGTGTCGGGGCCTACGAGCAGTACTTC.

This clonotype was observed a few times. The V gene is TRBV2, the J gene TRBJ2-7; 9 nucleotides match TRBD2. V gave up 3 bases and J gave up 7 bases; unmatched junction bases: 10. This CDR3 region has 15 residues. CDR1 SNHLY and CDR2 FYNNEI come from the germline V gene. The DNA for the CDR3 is TGTGCCAGCAGTGACCCTAGCGGGGCCCTGGGGGAGCAGTACTTC. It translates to CASSDPSGALGEQYF.

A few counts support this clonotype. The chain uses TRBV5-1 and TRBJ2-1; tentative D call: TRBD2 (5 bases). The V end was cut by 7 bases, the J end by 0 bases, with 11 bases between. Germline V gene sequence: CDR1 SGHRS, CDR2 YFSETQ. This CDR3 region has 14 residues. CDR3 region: CASGRLSSYNEQFF. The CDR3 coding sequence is TGCGCCAGCGGCCGACTAAGCTCCTACAATGAGCAGTTCTTC.

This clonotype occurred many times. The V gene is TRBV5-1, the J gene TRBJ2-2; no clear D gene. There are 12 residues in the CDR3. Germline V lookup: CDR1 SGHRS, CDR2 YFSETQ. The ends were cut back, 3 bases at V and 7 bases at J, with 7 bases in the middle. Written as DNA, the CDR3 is TGCGCCAGCAGCTGGCCGGGCGGGGAGCTGTTTTTT. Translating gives CASSWPGGELFF.

In DNA, the CDR3 is TGCAGCGGAAGGGATACAAACACTGAAGCTTTCTTT. Amino acid sequence: CSGRDTNTEAFF. This chain joins TRBV20-1 and TRBJ1-1; D unclear. Germline V gene data show CDR1 as DFQATT and CDR2 as SNEGSKA (reference sequence). This CDR3 spans 12 amino acids.

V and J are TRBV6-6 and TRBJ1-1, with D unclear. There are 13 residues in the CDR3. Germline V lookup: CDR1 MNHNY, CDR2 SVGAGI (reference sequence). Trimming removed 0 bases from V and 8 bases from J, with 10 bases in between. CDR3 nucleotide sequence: TGTGCCAGCAGTTACTCGCGGGAAAGGGAAGCTTTCTTT. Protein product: CASSYSREREAFF.

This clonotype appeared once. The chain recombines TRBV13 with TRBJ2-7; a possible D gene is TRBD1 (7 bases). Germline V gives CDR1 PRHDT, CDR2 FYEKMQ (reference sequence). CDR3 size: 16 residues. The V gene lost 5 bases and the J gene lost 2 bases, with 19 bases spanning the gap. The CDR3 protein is CASSLAAEGATYEQYF. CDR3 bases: TGTGCCAGCAGCCTAGCCGCGGAGGGGGCGACCTACGAGCAGTACTTC.

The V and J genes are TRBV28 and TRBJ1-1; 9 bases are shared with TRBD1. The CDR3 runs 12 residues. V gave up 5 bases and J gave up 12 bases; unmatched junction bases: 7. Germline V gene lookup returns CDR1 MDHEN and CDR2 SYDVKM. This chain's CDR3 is CASSHRDRETFF. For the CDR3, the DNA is TGTGCCAGCAGTCACCGGGACAGGGAAACTTTCTTT.

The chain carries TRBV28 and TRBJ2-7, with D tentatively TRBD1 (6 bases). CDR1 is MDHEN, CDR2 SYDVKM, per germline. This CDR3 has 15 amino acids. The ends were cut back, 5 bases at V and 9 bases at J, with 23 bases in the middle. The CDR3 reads CASSPHKPGESLQYV. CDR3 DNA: TGTGCCAGCAGTCCCCACAAACCAGGGGAATCGCTGCAGTACGTC.

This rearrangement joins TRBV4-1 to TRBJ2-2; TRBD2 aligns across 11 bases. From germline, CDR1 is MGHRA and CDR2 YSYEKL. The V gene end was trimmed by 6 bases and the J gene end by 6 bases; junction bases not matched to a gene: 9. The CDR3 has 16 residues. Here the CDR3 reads CASRPPGLAAAGELFF. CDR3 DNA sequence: TGCGCCAGCAGACCCCCGGGACTAGCGGCCGCCGGGGAGCTGTTTTTT.

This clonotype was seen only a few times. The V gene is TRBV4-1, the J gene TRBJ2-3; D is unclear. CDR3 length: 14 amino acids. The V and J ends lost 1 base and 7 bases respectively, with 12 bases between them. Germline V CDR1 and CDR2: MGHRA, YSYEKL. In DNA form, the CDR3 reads TGCGCCAGCAGCCAAGGAGAAGGAACATATACGCAGTATTTT. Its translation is CASSQGEGTYTQYF.

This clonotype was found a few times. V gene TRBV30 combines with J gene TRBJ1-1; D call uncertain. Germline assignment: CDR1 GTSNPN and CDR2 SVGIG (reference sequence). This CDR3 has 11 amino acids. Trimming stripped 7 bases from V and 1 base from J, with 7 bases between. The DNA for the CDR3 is TGTGCCTTAAGCTGGAACACTGAAGCTTTCTTT. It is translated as CALSWNTEAFF.

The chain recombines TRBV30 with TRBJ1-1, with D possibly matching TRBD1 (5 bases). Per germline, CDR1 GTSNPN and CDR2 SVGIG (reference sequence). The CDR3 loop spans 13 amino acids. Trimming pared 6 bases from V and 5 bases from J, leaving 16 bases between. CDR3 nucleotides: TGTGCCTGTACCGCGGGGGGTAATACTGAAGCTTTCTTT. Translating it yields CACTAGGNTEAFF.

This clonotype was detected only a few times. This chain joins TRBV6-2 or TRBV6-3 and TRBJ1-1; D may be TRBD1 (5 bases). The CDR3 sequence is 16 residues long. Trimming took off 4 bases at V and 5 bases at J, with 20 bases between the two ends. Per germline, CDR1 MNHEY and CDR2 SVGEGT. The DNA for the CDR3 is TGTGCCAGCAGTTCGGGTGGGGCGGCGTTGGGGACTGAAGCTTTCTTT. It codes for CASSSGGAALGTEAFF.

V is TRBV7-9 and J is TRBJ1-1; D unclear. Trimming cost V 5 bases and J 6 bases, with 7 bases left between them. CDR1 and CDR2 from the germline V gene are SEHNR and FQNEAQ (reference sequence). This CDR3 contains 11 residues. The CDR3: CASSRIPEAFF. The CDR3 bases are TGTGCCAGCAGCCGAATACCTGAAGCTTTCTTT.

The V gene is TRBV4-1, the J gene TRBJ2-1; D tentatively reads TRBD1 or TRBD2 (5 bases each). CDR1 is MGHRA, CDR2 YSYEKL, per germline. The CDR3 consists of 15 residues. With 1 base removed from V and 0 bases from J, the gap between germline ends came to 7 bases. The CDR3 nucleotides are TGCGCCAGCAGCCAAGCAGGGAGCTCCTACAATGAGCAGTTCTTC. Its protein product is CASSQAGSSYNEQFF.

CDR3 DNA: TGCGCCAGCAGGCAAATCGTCGCTGCGGGGGGGCCCGTTCAGCAGTTCTTC. It yields the protein CASRQIVAAGGPVQQFF. The V and J genes are TRBV4-1 and TRBJ2-1; 9 bases are shared with TRBD2. The germline CDR1 and CDR2 sequences are MGHRA and YSYEKL. V dropped 6 bases and J dropped 11; count of bases not matched to a gene: 20. This CDR3 is built from 17 residues.

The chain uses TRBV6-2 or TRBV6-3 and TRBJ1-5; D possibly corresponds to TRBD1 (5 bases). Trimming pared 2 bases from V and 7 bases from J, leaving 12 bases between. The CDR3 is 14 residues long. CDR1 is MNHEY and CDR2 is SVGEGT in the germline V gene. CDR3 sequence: CASSYGREGQPQHF. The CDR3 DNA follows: TGTGCCAGCAGTTACGGTAGGGAGGGGCAGCCCCAGCATTTT.

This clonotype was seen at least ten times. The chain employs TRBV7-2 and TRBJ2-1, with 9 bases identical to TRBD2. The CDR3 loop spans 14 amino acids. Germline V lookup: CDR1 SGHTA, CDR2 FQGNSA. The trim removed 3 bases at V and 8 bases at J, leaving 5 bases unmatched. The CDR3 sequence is CASSLGGGAYEQFF. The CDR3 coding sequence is TGTGCCAGCAGCTTGGGCGGGGGGGCCTATGAGCAGTTCTTC.